At least ten counts were recorded for the clone carrying this TCR beta chain. This sample stems from a study of chronic HIV infection and antiretroviral therapy. The CDR3 is 13 amino acids. V lost 1 base and J lost 4, with 10 bases in between. Germline values: CDR1 DFQATT, CDR2 SNEGSKA (reference sequence). In TCRdb, the 5' RACE reads were re-called with MiXCR into one record per CDR3 protein. Of around 31,000 distinct CDR3 sequences listed, roughly 8.7% are singletons. The V and J genes are TRBV20-1 and TRBJ2-5; D may be TRBD1 or TRBD2 (5 bases each). The sequence was collected from an adult who had HIV and had not received antiretroviral therapy, or was an uninfected healthy control (not recorded which). The specimen sequenced was peripheral blood. CDR3 sequence reads: CSARAGARETQYF. The DNA of the CDR3 is TGCAGTGCTAGAGCCGGGGCTAGAGAGACCCAGTACTTC.